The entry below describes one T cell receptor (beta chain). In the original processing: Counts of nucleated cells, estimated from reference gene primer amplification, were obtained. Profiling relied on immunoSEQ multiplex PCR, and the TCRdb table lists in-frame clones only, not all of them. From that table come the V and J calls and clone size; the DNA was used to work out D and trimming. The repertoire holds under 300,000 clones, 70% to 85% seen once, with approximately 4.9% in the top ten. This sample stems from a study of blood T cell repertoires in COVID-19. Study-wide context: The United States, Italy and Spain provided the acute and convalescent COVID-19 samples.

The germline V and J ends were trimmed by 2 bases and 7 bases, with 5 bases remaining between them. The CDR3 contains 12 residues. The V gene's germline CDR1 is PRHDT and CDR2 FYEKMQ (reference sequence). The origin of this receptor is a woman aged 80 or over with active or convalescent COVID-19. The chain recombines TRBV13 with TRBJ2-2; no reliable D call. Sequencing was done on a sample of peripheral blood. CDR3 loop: CASSLTVGELFF. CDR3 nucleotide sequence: TGTGCCAGCAGCTTAACGGTCGGGGAGCTGTTTTTT.